This TCR beta chain was identified during a study of T cells in Graves' hyperthyroidism and ophthalmopathy. The overall study: Prior to any treatment, at the point of initial diagnosis, peripheral blood was collected.

Using RNA transcripts as the source, TCR beta CDR3 regions were amplified. A set of HTBI primers served as the primers for a first-round RT-PCR of the TCR CDR3. Each CDR3 protein gets one entry after TCRdb re-called the multiplex PCR reads with MiXCR. The repertoire includes 390,000 or so distinct CDR3 sequences, roughly 14% of them detected once, and 13% sits in the top ten. The length of the CDR3 is 17 residues. CDR1 is WSHSY, CDR2 SAAADI, per germline. Trimming removed 2 bases from V and 0 bases from J, with 17 bases in between. In its sample, this clonotype was seen many times. What it binds is unknown. Study conclusions and caveats: Ophthalmopathy prediction by the model preceded onset by a median about 6 months. Separation of ophthalmopathy from stable hyperthyroidism was achieved by a 13 V-J model.

Around 10 ml fresh peripheral blood yielded the PBMCs. The sequencing input was blood. The V and J genes are TRBV10-2 and TRBJ2-7; tentative D call: TRBD1 (6 bases). The TCR was taken from a man aged 18 to 29 with Graves' ophthalmopathy. CDR3 nucleotides: TGCGCCAGCAGTGAGACGAGAAACAGGGTTTTCTCCTACGAGCAGTACTTC. Translation: CASSETRNRVFSYEQYF.